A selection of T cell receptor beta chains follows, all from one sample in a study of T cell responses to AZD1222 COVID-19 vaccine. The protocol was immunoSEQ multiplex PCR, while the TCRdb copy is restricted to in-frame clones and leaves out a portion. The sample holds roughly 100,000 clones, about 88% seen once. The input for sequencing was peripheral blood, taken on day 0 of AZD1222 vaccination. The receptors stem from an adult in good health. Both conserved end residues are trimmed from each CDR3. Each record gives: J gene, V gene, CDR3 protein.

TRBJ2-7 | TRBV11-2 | ASSPSSRIYEQY
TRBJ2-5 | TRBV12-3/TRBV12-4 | ASRKTGVETQY
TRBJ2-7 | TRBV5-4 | ASSLRTGLSDEQY
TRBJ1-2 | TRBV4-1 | ASSHHRTGSYGYT
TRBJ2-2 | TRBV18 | ASSFRQGVRELF
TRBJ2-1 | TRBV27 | ASSGQGRDEQF
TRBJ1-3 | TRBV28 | ASSFPSGSGNTIY
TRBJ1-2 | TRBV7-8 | ASSLAGANYGYT
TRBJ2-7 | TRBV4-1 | ASSPTGTTSYEQY
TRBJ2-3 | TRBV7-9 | ASSLDLAGPTDTQY
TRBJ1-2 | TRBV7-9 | ASSSGDYGYT
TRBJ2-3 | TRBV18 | ASSPPLAGADTQY
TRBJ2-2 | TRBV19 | ASMSSGRGELF